These T cell receptor beta chains were read from a single sample in a study of CXCR3-negative and CXCR3-positive naive CD8 T cells. From the 5' RACE reads, TCRdb lists one entry per CDR3 protein and no DNA. The specimen's table records about 98,000 distinct CDR3 sequences. The specimen was naive CXCR3+ CD8+ T cells from blood. These receptors all come from a human donor in good health. Some clones in this sample may be carry-over from other donors' samples. Both conserved end residues are part of each CDR3.

TRBJ1-1 TRBV4-3 CASSQGATRGSYTEAFF
TRBJ2-7 TRBV2 CASSDVAGGYEQYF
TRBJ1-5 TRBV28 CASSAGRGGPQHF
TRBJ2-1 TRBV5-5 CASSLRRGHNEQFF
TRBJ2-5 TRBV29-1 CSASGEQETQYF
TRBJ2-5 TRBV4-2 CASSQDPRPWETQYF
TRBJ1-1 TRBV29-1 CSVEEGGQGAAFF
TRBJ1-2 TRBV25-1 CASSEYFGDYGYTF
TRBJ2-7 TRBV28 CASIGYMSASSYEQYF
TRBJ2-5 TRBV4-1 CASSQDGVAGGQETQYF
TRBJ2-7 TRBV7-9 CASAYRASYEQYF
TRBJ1-2 TRBV7-6 CASSLGGDSYGYTF
TRBJ2-3 TRBV6-4 CASSSGGATDTQYF
TRBJ1-1 TRBV11-2 CASSSDFQGWTEAFF
TRBJ1-2 TRBV19 CASSIRPRALPNYGYTF
TRBJ2-7 TRBV11-2 CASSGTGTQAYEQYF
TRBJ2-7 TRBV29-1 CSVEDWTSGSDEQYF
TRBJ1-6 TRBV15 CATSSSGTGFSPLHF
TRBJ2-3 TRBV28 CASSPGLPDTQYF
TRBJ2-5 TRBV28 CASSFRPGTSDPQETQYF
TRBJ2-1 TRBV9 CASSVVGTSGYNEQFF
TRBJ2-3 TRBV7-6 CASSGGTAADTQYF
TRBJ2-4 TRBV29-1 CSGRDSIAKNIQYF
TRBJ2-1 TRBV5-4 CASSLAGRGLNEQFF
TRBJ1-1 TRBV2 CASSGTGWTEAFF
TRBJ2-1 TRBV20-1 CSAPVTRRYGYNEQFF
TRBJ2-2 TRBV24-1 CATSDDGYTGELFF
TRBJ1-5 TRBV27 CASSSTGTGEIQPQHF
TRBJ2-7 TRBV21-1 CASSATGAYEQYF